The 2 T cell receptor beta chains reported below all come from one sample, sequenced in a study of shared clonotypes between healthy human individuals. Data came from immunoSEQ multiplex PCR; TCRdb stores just in-frame clones and leaves some out. The sample yields 600,000 to 800,000 clones, approximately 77% seen once. The specimen was memory CD4+ T cells sorted from blood. As for subset: CD45RA-negative fraction. Receptors were obtained from a woman in her twenties or thirties in good health.

V gene TRBV19 combines with J gene TRBJ1-2, with 7 bases identical to TRBD1. Losses at the gene ends were 9 bases for V and 0 bases for J; bases not matched to a gene: 7. Germline CDR1 and CDR2: LNHDA and SQIVND (reference sequence). The CDR3 contains 14 residues. CDR3 protein: CASKRQGANYGYTF. In DNA form, the CDR3 reads TGTGCCAGCAAGAGACAGGGAGCTAACTATGGCTACACCTTC.

As regards this clone: This sample also contains other DNA sequences that code for the same CDR3. J is TRBJ1-2 and V is TRBV7-9; D uncertain. The CDR3 contains 12 residues. Trimming left V 0 bases short and J 5 bases short, with 4 bases between. Germline assignment: CDR1 SEHNR and CDR2 FQNEAQ (reference sequence). CDR3 nucleotides: TGTGCCAGCAGCTTAGCCGAGTATGGCTACACCTTC. It yields the protein CASSLAEYGYTF.